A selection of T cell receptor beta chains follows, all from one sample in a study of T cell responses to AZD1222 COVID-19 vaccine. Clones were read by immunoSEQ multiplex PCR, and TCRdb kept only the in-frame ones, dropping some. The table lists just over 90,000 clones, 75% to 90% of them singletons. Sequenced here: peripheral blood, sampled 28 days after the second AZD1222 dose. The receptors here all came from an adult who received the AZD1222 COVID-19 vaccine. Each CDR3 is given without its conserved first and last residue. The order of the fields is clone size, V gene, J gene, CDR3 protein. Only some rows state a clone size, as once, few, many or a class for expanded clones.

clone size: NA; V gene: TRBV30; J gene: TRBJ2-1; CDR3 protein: AWSVQRGQF
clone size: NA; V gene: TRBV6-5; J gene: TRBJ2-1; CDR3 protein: ASRADSSSYNEQF
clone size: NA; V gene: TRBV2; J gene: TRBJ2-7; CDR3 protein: ASSVGTGGTYEQY
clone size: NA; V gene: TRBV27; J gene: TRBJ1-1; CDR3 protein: ASTRKAAGNTEAF
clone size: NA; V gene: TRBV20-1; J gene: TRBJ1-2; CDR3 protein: SAKGNGYT
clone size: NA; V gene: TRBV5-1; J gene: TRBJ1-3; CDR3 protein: ASSNIPGAGGNTIY
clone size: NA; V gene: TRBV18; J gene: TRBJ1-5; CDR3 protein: ASSRKADQPQH
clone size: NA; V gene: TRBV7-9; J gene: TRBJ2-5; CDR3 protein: ASSLQGAGETQY
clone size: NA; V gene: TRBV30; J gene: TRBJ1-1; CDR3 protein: AWNAQMNTEAF
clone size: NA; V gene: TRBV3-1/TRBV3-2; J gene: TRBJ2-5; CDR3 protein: ASSHQETQY
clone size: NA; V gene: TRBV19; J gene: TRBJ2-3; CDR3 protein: ASSISTDTQY
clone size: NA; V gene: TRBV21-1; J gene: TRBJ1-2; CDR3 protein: ASSKAINRGHDYGYT
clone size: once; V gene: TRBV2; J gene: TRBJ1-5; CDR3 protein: ASSKQGWNQPQH
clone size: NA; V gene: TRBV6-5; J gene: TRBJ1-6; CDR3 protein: ASSLGGLGSPLH
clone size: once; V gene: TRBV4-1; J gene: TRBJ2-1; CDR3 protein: ASSQEGRDNEQF
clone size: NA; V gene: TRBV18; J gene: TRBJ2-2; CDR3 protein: ASSPRIAGGEELF
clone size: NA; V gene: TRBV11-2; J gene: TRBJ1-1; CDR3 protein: ASSLAWETEAF
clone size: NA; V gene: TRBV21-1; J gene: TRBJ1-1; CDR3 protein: ASSKADSNTEAF